This T cell receptor (beta chain) was identified in a study of relationships among human T cell subsets. Semiquantitative ARM-PCR amplified T cell receptor alpha and beta CDR3 regions from mRNA. Tagged nested gene-specific primers were used first, then communal superprimers amplified exponentially. Via MiXCR, TCRdb re-called the multiplex PCR reads, giving one row per CDR3 protein. Of roughly 15,000 distinct CDR3 sequences listed, 50% to 75% were seen once; the top ten hold around 1.9%. This clonotype has only a few counts. CD4+CD25+ regulatory T cells came from anti-CD25 bead selection of positively selected CD4+ cells. Germline-derived CDR1 and CDR2 are SGHAT and FQNNGV. The CDR3 has 13 amino acids. Deletions cut 5 bases from V and 7 bases from J, with 15 bases between.

J is TRBJ2-7 and V is TRBV11-2, with D possibly called TRBD1 or TRBD2 (5 bases each). Sequenced sample: Tregs sorted from blood. This clonotype was obtained from a man aged 40-50 years in good health. The CDR3 coding sequence is TGTGCCAGCAGCCGGGGCGGAAACGCGGAGCAGTACTTC. This gives the protein CASSRGGNAEQYF.